This T cell receptor (beta chain) originates from a study of blood T cell repertoires in COVID-19. Across the whole study: The United States, Italy and Spain were the sources of the acute and convalescent COVID-19 samples. T cells, B-cell-depleted T cells, or PBMCs supplied cDNA or gDNA.

V was trimmed by 6 bases and J by 7 bases, leaving 18 bases between them. Per germline, CDR1 MNHEY and CDR2 SVGEGT. The CDR3 covers 14 residues. Authors' methods: Estimation of nucleated cell counts relied on the amplification of reference gene primers. Using immunoSEQ multiplex PCR, the repertoire was profiled, and TCRdb retains in-frame clones only, with some absent. V and J calls and clone size are those listed in that table; D and trimming were worked out from the DNA. The table has fewer than 400,000 clones, around four fifths seen once; the top ten hold almost 3%. The sequenced material came from peripheral blood. V and J are TRBV6-2 or TRBV6-3 and TRBJ1-2; TRBD1 might be the D (5 bases). The clonotype was recovered from a man aged 30 to 39 with active or convalescent COVID-19. In DNA, the CDR3 is TGTGCCAGCAGCTCCCGGGCAGGGTTCCGTGGCTACACCTTC. It encodes CASSSRAGFRGYTF.